A selection of T cell receptor beta chains follows, all from one sample in a study of T cells after yellow fever vaccination. Via MiXCR, TCRdb re-called the 5' RACE reads, giving one row per CDR3 protein. This sample has around 340,000 distinct CDR3 sequences, with around 13% found just once. The specimen comprised CD4+ T cells sorted from PBMCs, sampled 15 days after the yellow fever booster vaccination. The source is a man aged 18 to 30 who received the YFV17D yellow fever vaccine. Both conserved end residues are trimmed from each CDR3. Fields, in order: V gene, J gene, CDR3 protein.

v_call: TRBV7-2
j_call: TRBJ2-5
cdr3_aa: ASSQQKQETQY

v_call: TRBV7-2
j_call: TRBJ2-1
cdr3_aa: ASSLMVTSVYNEQF

v_call: TRBV24-1
j_call: TRBJ1-2
cdr3_aa: ATSDLSGGDYGYT

v_call: TRBV15
j_call: TRBJ1-1
cdr3_aa: ATNTGGVSTEAF

v_call: TRBV7-2
j_call: TRBJ1-6
cdr3_aa: ASSLAGGNSPLH

v_call: TRBV11-2
j_call: TRBJ2-1
cdr3_aa: ASSFGDDNEQF

v_call: TRBV5-1
j_call: TRBJ2-3
cdr3_aa: ASSLVPSGQSDTQY

v_call: TRBV7-6
j_call: TRBJ1-4
cdr3_aa: ASSPRQGAEKLF

v_call: TRBV11-3
j_call: TRBJ2-5
cdr3_aa: ASSLGGEGETQY

v_call: TRBV5-6
j_call: TRBJ2-3
cdr3_aa: ASSLEDTDTQY

v_call: TRBV20-1
j_call: TRBJ2-5
cdr3_aa: SARGLLGTQY

v_call: TRBV20-1
j_call: TRBJ1-5
cdr3_aa: SARRPNSGNQPQH

v_call: TRBV6-6
j_call: TRBJ2-4
cdr3_aa: GSSYQGALVGNIQY

v_call: TRBV18
j_call: TRBJ1-3
cdr3_aa: ASSPMGGASSGNTIY

v_call: TRBV5-1
j_call: TRBJ2-2
cdr3_aa: ASSPGLAGGLTGELF

v_call: TRBV20-1
j_call: TRBJ2-3
cdr3_aa: SASKLKRGVVADTQY

v_call: TRBV6-5
j_call: TRBJ2-7
cdr3_aa: ASKWRGGLTYEQY

v_call: TRBV3-1
j_call: TRBJ2-3
cdr3_aa: ASSQVVGYRLTDTQY

v_call: TRBV20-1
j_call: TRBJ1-5
cdr3_aa: SASGGGGPQH

v_call: TRBV6-6
j_call: TRBJ1-6
cdr3_aa: ASKSGRWSPLH

v_call: TRBV6-2/TRBV6-3
j_call: TRBJ2-3
cdr3_aa: ASRGVGRTDTQY

v_call: TRBV5-5
j_call: TRBJ2-7
cdr3_aa: ASSRGDLSLYEQY

v_call: TRBV4-2
j_call: TRBJ2-1
cdr3_aa: ASSQAPSGVYNEQF

v_call: TRBV5-1
j_call: TRBJ1-1
cdr3_aa: ASGDSSSNTEAF

v_call: TRBV12-3/TRBV12-4
j_call: TRBJ1-1
cdr3_aa: ASSLGRGSNTEAF

v_call: TRBV5-1
j_call: TRBJ1-1
cdr3_aa: ASSHGTRDGTEAF

v_call: TRBV30
j_call: TRBJ2-5
cdr3_aa: AWSLGSGETQY

v_call: TRBV19
j_call: TRBJ1-5
cdr3_aa: ASILSGRSNQPQH

v_call: TRBV28
j_call: TRBJ1-5
cdr3_aa: ASIQGENSNHPQH

v_call: TRBV5-1
j_call: TRBJ2-7
cdr3_aa: ASSSGTDYEQY

v_call: TRBV27
j_call: TRBJ1-2
cdr3_aa: ASSAGQRGYT

v_call: TRBV7-9
j_call: TRBJ2-3
cdr3_aa: ASRVAGADTQY

v_call: TRBV6-2/TRBV6-3
j_call: TRBJ1-5
cdr3_aa: ASKPLPGQGTLKEEH

v_call: TRBV19
j_call: TRBJ1-2
cdr3_aa: ASSIAGQGRGGYT